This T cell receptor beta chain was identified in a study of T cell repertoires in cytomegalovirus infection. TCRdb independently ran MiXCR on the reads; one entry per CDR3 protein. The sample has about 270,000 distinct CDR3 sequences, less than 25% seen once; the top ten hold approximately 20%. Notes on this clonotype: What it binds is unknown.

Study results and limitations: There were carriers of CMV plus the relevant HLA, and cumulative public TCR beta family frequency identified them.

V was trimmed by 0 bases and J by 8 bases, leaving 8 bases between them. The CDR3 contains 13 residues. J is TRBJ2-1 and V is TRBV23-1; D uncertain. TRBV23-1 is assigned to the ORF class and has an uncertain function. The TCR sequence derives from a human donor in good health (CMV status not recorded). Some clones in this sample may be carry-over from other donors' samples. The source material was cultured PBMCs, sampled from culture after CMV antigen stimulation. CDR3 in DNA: TGCGCCAGCAGTCAATCCCGCAGCCATGAGCAGTTCTTC. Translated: CASSQSRSHEQFF.